Below, 21 T cell receptor beta chains from the same sample are listed, as sequenced in a study of control samples from healthy donors and cancer patients. The repertoire was sequenced with immunoSEQ multiplex PCR; TCRdb's copy has only in-frame clones and lacks some. This sample yields approximately 220,000 clones, of which just under 95% are seen a single time; 1.5% belongs to the top ten. The specimen sequenced was blood. The receptors here all came from a man in his fifties in good health.

This clone was seen only once. The chain recombines TRBV5-5 with TRBJ2-3; D is undetermined. CDR1 and CDR2 (germline): SGHKS, YYEKEE (reference sequence). The CDR3 is 11 amino acids. Trimming took off 5 bases at V and 3 bases at J, with 4 bases between the two ends. CDR3 protein: CASSLTDTQYF. The CDR3 nucleotides read TGTGCCAGCAGTTTAACAGATACGCAGTATTTT.

J is TRBJ1-6 and V is TRBV2, with 9 bases identical to TRBD1. This CDR3 has 16 residues. V lost 5 bases to trimming and J lost 7 bases; unmatched junction nucleotides: 9. Germline V gives CDR1 SNHLY, CDR2 FYNNEI. CDR3 coding DNA: TGTGCCAGCAGTTTACAGGGGGCTGGGAGAAATTCACCCCTCCACTTT. Translating it yields CASSLQGAGRNSPLHF.

This chain joins TRBV18 and TRBJ2-7; D ambiguous. CDR1 and CDR2 from the germline V gene are KGHSH and LQKENI. This CDR3 comprises 15 residues. V lost 3 bases and J 3 bases, leaving 15 bases between the germline ends. The CDR3 is CASSPADTRGYEQYF. CDR3 coding DNA: TGTGCCAGCTCACCCGCAGACACGAGAGGCTACGAGCAGTACTTC.

V usage is TRBV30 and J usage is TRBJ2-5, with 7 bases lining up with TRBD2. This CDR3 is 14 amino acids long. V was clipped by 0 bases and J by 2 bases; unmatched bases: 3. Germline CDR1 is GTSNPN and CDR2 is SVGIG (reference sequence). CDR3 protein: CAWSVDGRQETQYF. The DNA for the CDR3 is TGTGCCTGGAGTGTAGACGGGAGGCAAGAGACCCAGTACTTC.

The V gene is TRBV19, the J gene TRBJ1-1; tentatively, D is TRBD1 (5 bases). The CDR3 is made up of 17 amino acids. Germline V gene lookup returns CDR1 LNHDA and CDR2 SQIVND (reference sequence). Trimming took 4 bases from V and 0 from J, leaving 18 bases between them. CDR3: CASSTGRPLLMNTEAFF. The DNA for the CDR3 is TGTGCCAGTAGTACAGGGCGCCCGCTTCTCATGAACACTGAAGCTTTCTTT.

J is TRBJ2-5 and V is TRBV7-3; 9 bases map to TRBD2. The trim removed 5 bases at V and 4 bases at J, leaving 2 bases unmatched. The CDR3 has 13 amino acids. The germline V gene has CDR1 SGHTA and CDR2 FQGTGA. CDR3 residues: CASSKTSGETQYF. In DNA form, the CDR3 reads TGTGCCAGCAGCAAGACTAGCGGAGAGACCCAGTACTTC.

The V call is TRBV19, the J call TRBJ1-5; D ambiguous. V lost 3 bases and J lost 3, with 12 bases in between. Germline V gives CDR1 LNHDA, CDR2 SQIVND (reference sequence). The CDR3 is 15 amino acids. Here the CDR3 DNA reads TGTGCCAGTAGTATTGGCGCCGGTTACAATCAGCCCCAGCATTTT. Residues: CASSIGAGYNQPQHF.

The CDR3: CASSRRQGAREVTEAFF. The CDR3 nucleotides read TGTGCCAGCAGCCGAAGACAGGGGGCGAGAGAGGTCACTGAAGCTTTCTTT. The chain uses TRBV6-6 and TRBJ1-1; 10 bases fit TRBD1. CDR3 length: 17 amino acids. With V trimmed by 6 bases and J by 4 bases, 14 bases remained unmatched. Germline values: CDR1 MNHNY, CDR2 SVGAGI (reference sequence).

The V call is TRBV5-1, the J call TRBJ2-1; D unresolved. The CDR3 has 14 residues. CDR1 is SGHRS, CDR2 YFSETQ, per germline. The V end was cut by 0 bases, the J end by 5 bases, with 9 bases between. CDR3 nucleotide sequence: TGCGCCAGCAGCTTGGGGGCCCCGAACAATGAGCAGTTCTTC. This sequence encodes CASSLGAPNNEQFF. The variable domain in full, with the rest retrieved from reference TRBV5-1 and TRBJ2-1, is KAGVTQTPRYLIKTRGQQVTLSCSPISGHRSVSWYQQTPGQGLQFLFEYFSETQRNKGNFPGRFSGRQFSNSRSEMNVSTLELGDSALYLCASSLGAPNNEQFFGPGTRLTVL.

The V and J genes are TRBV3-1 (or the pseudogene TRBV3-2) and TRBJ1-4; 9 positions match TRBD1. CDR3 length: 14 residues. V gave up 4 bases and J gave up 10 bases; unmatched junction bases: 7. Germline-derived CDR1 and CDR2 are LGHDT and YNNKEL (reference sequence). Here the CDR3 reads CASSPTGGRGKLFF. The CDR3 DNA reads TGTGCCAGCAGCCCGACAGGGGGAAGAGGAAAACTGTTTTTT.

CDR3 sequence: CASSIEGAYMSNQPQHF. The CDR3 coding sequence is TGTGCCAGTAGTATAGAAGGGGCCTATATGAGCAATCAGCCCCAGCATTTT. This chain joins TRBV19 and TRBJ1-5; possible D gene TRBD1, 5 bases. The germline V gene has CDR1 LNHDA and CDR2 SQIVND (reference sequence). This CDR3 comprises 17 residues. Trimming removed 0 bases from V and 1 base from J, with 13 bases in between.

The CDR3 loop reads CATSILGSGYTF. The CDR3 nucleotides read TGTGCCACCTCCATCCTCGGGAGCGGCTACACCTTC. J is TRBJ1-2 and V is TRBV24-1; D gene unclear. CDR1 KGHDR and CDR2 SFDVKD come from the germline V gene. V lost 9 bases to trimming and J lost 8 bases, with 15 bases between them. The CDR3 has 12 amino acids.

The chain is built from TRBV13 and TRBJ1-1; the match to TRBD1 covers 7 bases. Germline V gives CDR1 PRHDT, CDR2 FYEKMQ (reference sequence). The CDR3 runs 15 residues. The junction had 5 bases not matched to a gene; V was cut back by 3 bases and J by 1 base. CDR3 in amino acids: CASSFYTGANTEAFF. In DNA form, the CDR3 reads TGTGCCAGCAGCTTTTATACAGGGGCGAACACTGAAGCTTTCTTT.

The rearrangement uses TRBV19 and TRBJ1-5; 7 bases map to TRBD1. In germline, CDR1 is LNHDA, CDR2 SQIVND (reference sequence). The ends lost 4 bases at V and 0 bases at J; junction bases unmatched: 6. The CDR3 is made up of 16 amino acids. The DNA for the CDR3 is TGTGCCAGTAGTAGAGGACAGGTCAATAGCAATCAGCCCCAGCATTTT. Protein sequence: CASSRGQVNSNQPQHF.

The chain joins TRBV19 to TRBJ1-5, with a weak D call TRBD1 (5 bases). The CDR3 has 15 amino acids. V was cut by 4 bases and J by 1 base, with 11 bases left in between. Germline CDR1 reads LNHDA; CDR2 reads SQIVND (reference sequence). This CDR3 is CASSTGSESNQPQHF. CDR3 DNA sequence: TGTGCCAGTAGTACAGGGTCAGAGAGCAATCAGCCCCAGCATTTT. Drawing the rest from reference TRBV19 and TRBJ1-5, the complete variable domain is DGGITQSPKYLFRKEGQNVTLSCEQNLNHDAMYWYRQDPGQGLRLIYYSQIVNDFQKGDIAEGYSVSREKKESFPLTVTSAQKNPTAFYLCASSTGSESNQPQHFGDGTRLSIL.

J is TRBJ2-1 and V is TRBV11-3, with 11 bases lining up with TRBD2. Germline V CDR1 and CDR2: SGHNT, YENEEA. This CDR3 region has 17 residues. Trimming cost V 1 base and J 2 bases; bases outside gene matches: 4. The CDR3 protein is CASSLAGTSGTYNEQFF. The CDR3 DNA is TGTGCCAGCAGCTTAGCCGGGACTAGCGGAACCTACAATGAGCAGTTCTTC.

This chain links TRBV7-2 with TRBJ1-2; tentative D call: TRBD1 (6 bases). V lost 4 bases, J lost 5 bases, and 17 bases lay in between. The germline gives CDR1 SGHTA, CDR2 FQGNSA. CDR3 length: 15 residues. This chain's CDR3 is CASSSLMLGGYGYTF. The DNA for the CDR3 is TGTGCCAGCAGCTCCCTCATGTTAGGGGGATATGGCTACACCTTC.

The chain combines TRBV27 with TRBJ1-1; 8 bases map to TRBD1. The CDR3 totals 16 residues. The J segment lost 1 base and the V segment lost 3 bases, leaving 7 bases of the junction unmatched. Germline V gives CDR1 MNHEY, CDR2 SMNVEV (reference sequence). This CDR3 reads CASSFGSTGGNTEAFF. DNA for the CDR3: TGTGCCAGCAGTTTTGGGTCTACAGGGGGGAACACTGAAGCTTTCTTT.

The chain combines TRBV5-1 with TRBJ2-5; no clear D gene. V was shortened by 1 base and J by 5 bases, with 12 bases between the two germline ends. This CDR3 has 14 amino acids. Germline lookup yields CDR1 SGHRS and CDR2 YFSETQ. The CDR3 DNA reads TGCGCCAGCAGCTTGCTATCGACATGGGAGACCCAGTACTTC. Translated, it gives CASSLLSTWETQYF.

The gene calls are TRBV6-6 and TRBJ1-1; no firm D call. The CDR3 covers 16 residues. CDR1 and CDR2 (germline): MNHNY, SVGAGI (reference sequence). The germline V and J ends were trimmed by 7 bases and 0 bases, with 18 bases remaining between them. The chain's CDR3 is CASTVTGGPMNTEAFF. The DNA for the CDR3 is TGTGCCAGCACCGTTACGGGAGGGCCCATGAACACTGAAGCTTTCTTT.

V is TRBV2 and J is TRBJ1-3; D gene uncertain. The V gene's germline CDR1 is SNHLY and CDR2 FYNNEI. Trimming took off 8 bases at V and 2 bases at J, with 7 bases between the two ends. This CDR3 region has 12 residues. The CDR3 DNA is TGTGCCAGCGCAGACCCTGGAAACACCATATATTTT. This codes for CASADPGNTIYF.